These 2 T cell receptor beta chains were sequenced from one sample in a study of breast tumors, draining lymph nodes, adjacent tissues. TCRdb re-derived calls from the multiplex PCR reads in MiXCR, one entry per CDR3 protein. This sample has about 46,000 distinct CDR3 sequences, with under 30% found just once. The source material was breast tumor tissue. The receptors come from a female donor with breast cancer. Some clones in this sample may be carry-over from other donors' samples.

The gene calls are TRBV28 and TRBJ1-5; D is uncertain. Trimming cost V 6 bases and J 3 bases, with 6 bases left between them. Germline V gives CDR1 MDHEN, CDR2 SYDVKM. This CDR3 region has 12 residues. This CDR3 reads CASRPLNQPQHF. CDR3 bases: TGTGCCAGCAGACCCCTCAATCAGCCCCAGCATTTT.

There are many counts of this clonotype. V gene TRBV2 combines with J gene TRBJ2-3; tentatively, D is TRBD2 (5 bases). Germline V lookup: CDR1 SNHLY, CDR2 FYNNEI. Trimming stripped 1 base from V and 3 bases from J, with 17 bases between. This CDR3 region has 17 residues. In DNA form, the CDR3 reads TGTGCCAGCAGTGAAGGAGGATTTCAGAGACTAACAGATACGCAGTATTTT. This translates into CASSEGGFQRLTDTQYF.